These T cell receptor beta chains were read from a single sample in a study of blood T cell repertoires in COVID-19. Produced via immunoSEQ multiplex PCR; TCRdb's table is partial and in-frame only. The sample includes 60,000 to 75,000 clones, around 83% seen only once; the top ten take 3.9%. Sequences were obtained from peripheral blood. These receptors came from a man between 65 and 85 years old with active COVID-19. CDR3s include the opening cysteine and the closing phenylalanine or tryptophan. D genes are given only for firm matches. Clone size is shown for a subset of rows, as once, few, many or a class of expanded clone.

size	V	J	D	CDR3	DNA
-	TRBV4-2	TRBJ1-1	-	CASSQDRVNTEAFF	TGTGCCAGCAGCCAAGACCGGGTGAACACTGAAGCTTTCTTT
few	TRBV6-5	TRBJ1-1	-	CASRRGSDTEAFF	TGTGCCAGCAGACGCGGGTCGGACACTGAAGCTTTCTTT
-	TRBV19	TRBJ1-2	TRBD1	CAGQGSYGYTF	TGTGCCGGACAGGGCTCCTATGGCTACACCTTC
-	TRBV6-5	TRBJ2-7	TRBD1	CASRAGGSKEQYF	TGTGCCAGCAGAGCAGGGGGCTCCAAGGAGCAGTACTTC
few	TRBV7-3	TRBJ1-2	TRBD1	CASHLPTGYYGYTF	TGTGCCAGCCACCTCCCGACAGGGTACTATGGCTACACCTTC
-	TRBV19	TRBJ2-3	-	CASSGEPGVRADTQYF	TGTGCCAGTAGCGGGGAGCCAGGGGTTCGCGCAGATACGCAGTATTTT
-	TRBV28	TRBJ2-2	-	CASSLRGSGTGELFF	TGTGCCAGCAGTTTAAGAGGCAGTGGCACCGGGGAGCTGTTTTTT
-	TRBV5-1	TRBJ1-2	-	CASSPRRGANYGYTF	TGCGCCAGCAGCCCCCGCAGGGGAGCAAACTATGGCTACACCTTC
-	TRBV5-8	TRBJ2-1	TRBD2	CASSEGLSSYNEQFF	TGTGCCAGCAGCGAGGGACTAAGCTCCTACAATGAGCAGTTCTTC
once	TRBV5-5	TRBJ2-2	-	CASSLEGRRVGTGELFF	TGTGCCAGCAGCTTGGAAGGGAGGCGGGTCGGCACCGGGGAGCTGTTTTTT
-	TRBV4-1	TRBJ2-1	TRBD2	CASSQSSGRAWDEQFF	TGCGCCAGCAGCCAAAGTAGCGGGAGGGCCTGGGATGAGCAGTTCTTC
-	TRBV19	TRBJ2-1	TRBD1	CASSLRTGFYNEQFF	TGTGCCAGTAGTCTAAGGACAGGTTTTTACAATGAGCAGTTCTTC
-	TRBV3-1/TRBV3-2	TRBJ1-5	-	CASSPTGPNQPQHF	TGTGCCAGCAGCCCAACAGGGCCCAATCAGCCCCAGCATTTT
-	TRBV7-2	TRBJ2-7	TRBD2	CASSSTTSGPTYEQYF	TGTGCCAGCAGCTCCACGACTAGCGGGCCAACCTACGAGCAGTACTTC
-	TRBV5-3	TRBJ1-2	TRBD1	CARSPRQGGYGYTF	TGTGCCAGAAGCCCCCGACAGGGAGGCTATGGCTACACCTTC
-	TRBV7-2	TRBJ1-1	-	CASSLERTAGTEAFF	TGTGCCAGCAGCTTAGAAAGGACGGCGGGGACTGAAGCTTTCTTT
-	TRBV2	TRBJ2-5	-	CASRPQGQETQYF	TGTGCCAGCAGACCACAGGGACAAGAGACCCAGTACTTC
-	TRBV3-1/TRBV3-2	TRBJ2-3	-	CASSQGGHNTDTQYF	TGTGCCAGCAGCCAAGGGGGACACAACACAGATACGCAGTATTTT
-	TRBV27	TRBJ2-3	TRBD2	CASSLRGAGGGTQYF	TGTGCCAGCAGTTTAAGGGGAGCGGGAGGTGGTACGCAGTATTTT
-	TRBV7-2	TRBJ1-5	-	CASSPRWGDNQPQHF	TGTGCCAGCAGCCCCCGATGGGGCGACAATCAGCCCCAGCATTTT
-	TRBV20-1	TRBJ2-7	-	CSASKPPAGVLYYEQYF	TGCAGTGCTAGTAAGCCCCCGGCAGGGGTCCTCTACTACGAGCAGTACTTC
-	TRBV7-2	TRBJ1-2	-	CASSGGPNYGYTF	TGTGCCAGCAGCGGGGGCCCTAACTATGGCTACACCTTC
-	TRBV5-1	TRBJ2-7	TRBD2	CASSEGLAEGVEQYF	TGCGCCAGCAGCGAGGGACTAGCGGAGGGGGTCGAGCAGTACTTC
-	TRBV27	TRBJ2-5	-	CASSLVGGETQYF	TGTGCCAGCAGCCTAGTTGGGGGGGAGACCCAGTACTTC
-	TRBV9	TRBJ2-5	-	CASSARGSQETQYF	TGTGCCAGCAGCGCCCGAGGCAGCCAAGAGACCCAGTACTTC
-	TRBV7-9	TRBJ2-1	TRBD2	CASSLAASTSGYNEQFF	TGTGCCAGCAGCTTAGCGGCGTCGACTAGCGGTTACAATGAGCAGTTCTTC
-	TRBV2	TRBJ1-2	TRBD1	CASSEGRDRAGYTF	TGTGCCAGCAGTGAAGGCCGGGACAGGGCTGGCTACACCTTC
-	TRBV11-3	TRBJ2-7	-	CASSPGPTYEQYF	TGTGCCAGCAGCCCAGGCCCGACCTACGAGCAGTACTTC
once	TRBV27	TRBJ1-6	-	CASTPRRPQGFSSPLHF	TGTGCCAGCACCCCCCGTCGCCCACAGGGCTTTAGTTCACCCCTCCACTTT
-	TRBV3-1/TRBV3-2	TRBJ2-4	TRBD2	CASSGTSGSYIQYF	TGTGCCAGCAGCGGGACTAGCGGGAGTTACATTCAGTACTTC
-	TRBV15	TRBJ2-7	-	CATGEGGSYEQYF	TGTGCCACTGGGGAAGGGGGCTCCTACGAGCAGTACTTC
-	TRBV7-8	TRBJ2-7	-	CASSLALGGGGEQYF	TGTGCCAGCAGCTTAGCGCTCGGGGGAGGGGGCGAGCAGTACTTC
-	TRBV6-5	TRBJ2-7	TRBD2	CASRPALGGNYEQYF	TGTGCCAGCAGACCCGCCCTGGGGGGGAACTACGAGCAGTACTTC
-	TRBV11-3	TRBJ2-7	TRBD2	CASSLAPWGGDEQYF	TGTGCCAGCAGCTTAGCCCCGTGGGGGGGGGACGAGCAGTACTTC
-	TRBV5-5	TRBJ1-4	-	CASSLSGVEEKLFF	TGTGCCAGCAGCTTGTCGGGGGTGGAGGAAAAACTGTTTTTT
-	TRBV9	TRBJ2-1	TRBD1	CASSVWGQGAYNEQFF	TGTGCCAGCAGCGTATGGGGGCAGGGGGCCTACAATGAGCAGTTCTTC
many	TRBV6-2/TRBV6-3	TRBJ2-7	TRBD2	CASSYTLAGVGEQYF	TGTGCCAGCAGTTACACCCTAGCGGGAGTCGGGGAGCAGTACTTC
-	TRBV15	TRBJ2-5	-	CATSIGAGETQYF	TGTGCCACCAGCATTGGGGCAGGAGAGACCCAGTACTTC
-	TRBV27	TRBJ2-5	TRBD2	CASSLGDYAQETQYF	TGTGCCAGCAGTTTAGGGGACTACGCCCAAGAGACCCAGTACTTC
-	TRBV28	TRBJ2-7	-	CASMGRDPRGSEQYF	TGTGCCAGCATGGGGCGGGACCCCCGGGGCTCCGAGCAGTACTTC
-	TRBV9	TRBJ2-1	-	CASSVRLGLYNEQFF	TGTGCCAGCAGCGTACGACTAGGCCTCTACAATGAGCAGTTCTTC
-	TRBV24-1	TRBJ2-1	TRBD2	CATRLGGGNEQFF	TGTGCCACCCGCTTGGGCGGGGGGAATGAGCAGTTCTTC